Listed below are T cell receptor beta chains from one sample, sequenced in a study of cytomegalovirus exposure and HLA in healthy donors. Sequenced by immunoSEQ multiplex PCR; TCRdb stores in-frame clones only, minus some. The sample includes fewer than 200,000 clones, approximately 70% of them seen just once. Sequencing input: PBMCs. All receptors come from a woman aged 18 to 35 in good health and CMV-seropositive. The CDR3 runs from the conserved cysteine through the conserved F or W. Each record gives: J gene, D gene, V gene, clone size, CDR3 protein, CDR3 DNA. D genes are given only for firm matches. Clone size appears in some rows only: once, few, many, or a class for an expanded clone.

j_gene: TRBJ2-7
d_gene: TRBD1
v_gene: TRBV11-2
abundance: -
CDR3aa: CASRAGQGVGEQYF
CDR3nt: TGTGCCAGCAGGGCGGGACAGGGGGTGGGTGAGCAGTACTTC

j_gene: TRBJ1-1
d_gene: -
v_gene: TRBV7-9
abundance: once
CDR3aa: CASSSQGPNTEAFF
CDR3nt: TGTGCCAGCAGCTCACAGGGACCTAACACTGAAGCTTTCTTT

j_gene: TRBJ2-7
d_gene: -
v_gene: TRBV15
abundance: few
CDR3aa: CATSSSRGARSPSSPYEQYF
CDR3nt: TGTGCCACCAGCAGTAGTCGGGGGGCAAGGTCCCCCTCCAGTCCCTACGAGCAGTACTTC

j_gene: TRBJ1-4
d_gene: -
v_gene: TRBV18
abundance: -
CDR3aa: CASSRAGTNEKLFF
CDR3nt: TGTGCCAGCTCCAGGGCAGGCACTAATGAAAAACTGTTTTTT

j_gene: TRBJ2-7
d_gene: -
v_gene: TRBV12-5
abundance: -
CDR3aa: CASGYGVGAYEQYF
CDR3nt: TGTGCTAGTGGTTACGGGGTCGGAGCCTACGAGCAGTACTTC

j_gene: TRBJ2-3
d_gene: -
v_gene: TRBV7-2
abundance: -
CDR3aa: CASSLQTATDTQYF
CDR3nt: TGTGCCAGCAGCCTCCAGACAGCCACAGATACGCAGTATTTT

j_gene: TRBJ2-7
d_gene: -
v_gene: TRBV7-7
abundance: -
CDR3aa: CASPWGRDMNYEQYF
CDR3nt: TGTGCTAGCCCCTGGGGGCGCGATATGAACTACGAGCAGTACTTC

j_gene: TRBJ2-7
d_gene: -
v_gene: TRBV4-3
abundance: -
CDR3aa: CASSQDWGGYEQYF
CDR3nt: TGCGCCAGCAGCCAAGATTGGGGCGGCTACGAGCAGTACTTC

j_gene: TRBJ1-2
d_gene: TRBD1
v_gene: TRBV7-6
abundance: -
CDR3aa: CASSNGGQGNYGYTF
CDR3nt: TGTGCCAGCAGTAACGGAGGACAGGGGAACTATGGCTACACCTTC

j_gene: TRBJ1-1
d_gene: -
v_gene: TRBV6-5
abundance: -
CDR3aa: CASSGGLTEAFF
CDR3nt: TGTGCCAGCAGCGGGGGGTTGACTGAAGCTTTCTTT

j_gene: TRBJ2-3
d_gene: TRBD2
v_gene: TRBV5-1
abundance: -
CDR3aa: CASSPGTSGGSDTQYF
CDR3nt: TGCGCCAGCAGCCCCGGGACTAGCGGGGGTAGTGATACGCAGTATTTT

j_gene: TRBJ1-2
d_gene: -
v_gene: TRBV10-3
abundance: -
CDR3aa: CATGLSLYGYTF
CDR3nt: TGTGCCACCGGACTTTCTCTCTATGGCTACACCTTC

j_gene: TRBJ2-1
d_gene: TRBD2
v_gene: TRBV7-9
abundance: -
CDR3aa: CASSSRGGRTYEQFF
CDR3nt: TGTGCCAGCAGCTCGCGGGGGGGCCGGACGTATGAGCAGTTCTTC

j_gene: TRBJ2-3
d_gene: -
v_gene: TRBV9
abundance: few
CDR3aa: CASSVEMRDTQYF
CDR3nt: TGTGCCAGCAGCGTAGAAATGAGAGATACGCAGTATTTT

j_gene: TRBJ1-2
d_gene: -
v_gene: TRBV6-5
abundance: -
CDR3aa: CASSYSSGVRIISYTF
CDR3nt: TGTGCCAGCAGTTACAGCTCAGGGGTCCGGATTATTAGCTACACCTTC

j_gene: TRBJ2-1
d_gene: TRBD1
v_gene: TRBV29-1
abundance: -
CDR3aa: CSAESGQGDNEQFF
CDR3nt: TGCAGCGCGGAATCGGGACAGGGAGACAATGAGCAGTTCTTC

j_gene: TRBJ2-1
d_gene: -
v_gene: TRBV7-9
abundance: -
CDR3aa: CASSPEGDEYNEQFF
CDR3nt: TGTGCCAGCAGCCCCGAGGGGGATGAATACAATGAGCAGTTCTTC

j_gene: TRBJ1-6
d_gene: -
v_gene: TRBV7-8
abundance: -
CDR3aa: CASSLASVGGLKAPLHF
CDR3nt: TGTGCCAGCAGCTTAGCGTCTGTCGGGGGGCTAAAGGCACCCCTCCACTTT

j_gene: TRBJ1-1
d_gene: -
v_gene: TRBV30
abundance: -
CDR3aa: CAWSGDRNTEAFF
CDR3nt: TGTGCCTGGAGCGGCGACAGGAACACTGAAGCTTTCTTT

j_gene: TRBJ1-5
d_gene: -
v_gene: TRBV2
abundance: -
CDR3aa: CASSEWRNNQPQHF
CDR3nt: TGTGCCAGCAGTGAGTGGCGGAACAATCAGCCCCAGCATTTT

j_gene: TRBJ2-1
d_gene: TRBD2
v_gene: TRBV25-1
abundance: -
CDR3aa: CASSESPSGGPTYNEQFF
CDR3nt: TGTGCCAGCAGTGAATCCCCTAGCGGGGGGCCGACCTACAATGAGCAGTTCTTC

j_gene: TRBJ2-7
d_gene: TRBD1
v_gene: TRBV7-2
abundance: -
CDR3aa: CASSMGQGWYYEQYF
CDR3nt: TGTGCCAGCAGCATGGGACAGGGATGGTATTACGAGCAGTACTTC

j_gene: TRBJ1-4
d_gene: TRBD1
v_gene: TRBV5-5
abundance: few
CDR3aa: CASSQDRGGEKLFF
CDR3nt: TGTGCCAGCAGCCAGGACAGGGGAGGTGAAAAACTGTTTTTT

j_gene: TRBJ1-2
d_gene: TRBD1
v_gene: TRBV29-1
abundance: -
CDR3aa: CSVVLQGARGWYGYTF
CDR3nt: TGCAGCGTAGTTCTCCAGGGGGCAAGGGGCTGGTATGGCTACACCTTC

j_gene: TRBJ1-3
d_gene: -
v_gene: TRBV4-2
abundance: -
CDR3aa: CASSPSNSGNTIYF
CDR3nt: TGTGCCAGCAGCCCCTCTAACTCTGGAAACACCATATATTTT

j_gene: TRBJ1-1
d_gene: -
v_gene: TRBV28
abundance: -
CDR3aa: CASSDTGVEAFF
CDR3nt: TGTGCCAGCAGCGACACGGGGGTTGAAGCTTTCTTT

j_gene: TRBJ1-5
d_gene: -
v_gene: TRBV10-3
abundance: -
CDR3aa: CAISESTRGTNQPQHF
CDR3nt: TGTGCCATCAGTGAGTCGACTCGGGGGACCAATCAGCCCCAGCATTTT

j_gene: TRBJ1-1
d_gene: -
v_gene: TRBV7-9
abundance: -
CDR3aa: CASSPIREWTEAFF
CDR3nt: TGTGCCAGCAGCCCAATCCGGGAGTGGACTGAAGCTTTCTTT

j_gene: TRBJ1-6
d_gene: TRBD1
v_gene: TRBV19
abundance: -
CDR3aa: CASSISRGPNSPLHF
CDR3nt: TGTGCCAGTAGTATTAGTAGGGGGCCCAATTCACCCCTCCACTTT

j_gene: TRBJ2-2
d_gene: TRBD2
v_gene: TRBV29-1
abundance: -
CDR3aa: CSVGRRGGLGTGELFF
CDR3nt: TGCAGCGTTGGCCGGCGGGGGGGCCTGGGCACCGGGGAGCTGTTTTTT

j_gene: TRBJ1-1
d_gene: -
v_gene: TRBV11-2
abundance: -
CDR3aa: CASSLGQGTEAFF
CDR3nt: TGTGCCAGCAGCTTAGGTCAGGGCACTGAAGCTTTCTTT

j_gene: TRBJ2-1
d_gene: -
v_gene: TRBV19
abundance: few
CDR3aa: CASSIGGAYNEQFF
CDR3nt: TGTGCCAGTAGTATTGGCGGGGCCTACAATGAGCAGTTCTTC

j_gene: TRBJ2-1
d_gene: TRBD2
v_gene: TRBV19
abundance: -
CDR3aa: CASTRGGERGVPNEQFF
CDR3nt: TGTGCCAGTACCAGGGGGGGGGAGCGGGGGGTCCCCAATGAGCAGTTCTTC

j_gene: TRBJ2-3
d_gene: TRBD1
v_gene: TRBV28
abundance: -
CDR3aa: CASDRGSDTQYF
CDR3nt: TGTGCCAGCGACAGGGGATCCGATACGCAGTATTTT

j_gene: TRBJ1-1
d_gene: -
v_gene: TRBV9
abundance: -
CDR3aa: CASSVGWGANTEAFF
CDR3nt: TGTGCCAGCAGCGTAGGATGGGGAGCTAACACTGAAGCTTTCTTT

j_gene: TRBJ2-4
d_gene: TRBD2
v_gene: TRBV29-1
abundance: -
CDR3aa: CSVEASGGDLDIQYF
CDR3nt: TGCAGCGTTGAGGCTAGCGGGGGGGATCTTGACATTCAGTACTTC

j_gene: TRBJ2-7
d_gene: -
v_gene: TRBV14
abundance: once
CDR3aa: CASSQAPGFEQYF
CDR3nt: TGTGCCAGCAGCCAAGCTCCAGGGTTCGAGCAGTACTTC

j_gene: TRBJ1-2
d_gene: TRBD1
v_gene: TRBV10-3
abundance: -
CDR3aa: CAIGTANYGYTF
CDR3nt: TGTGCCATAGGGACAGCCAACTATGGCTACACCTTC

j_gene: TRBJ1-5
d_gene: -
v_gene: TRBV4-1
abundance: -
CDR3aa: CASSQDRGGLSTTWIHQPQHF
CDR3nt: TGCGCCAGCAGCCAAGATCGCGGGGGGTTGAGTACTACCTGGATCCATCAGCCCCAGCATTTT

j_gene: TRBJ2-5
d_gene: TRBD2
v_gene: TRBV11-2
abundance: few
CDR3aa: CASNIGLAGQETQYF
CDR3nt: TGTGCCAGCAACATCGGGCTAGCGGGACAAGAGACCCAGTACTTC

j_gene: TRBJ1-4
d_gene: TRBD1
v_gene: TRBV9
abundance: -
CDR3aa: CASSTGATNEKLFF
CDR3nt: TGTGCCAGTTCGACAGGGGCAACTAATGAAAAACTGTTTTTT

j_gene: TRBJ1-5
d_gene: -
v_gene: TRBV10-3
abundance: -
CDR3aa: CAISTDSDSNQPQHF
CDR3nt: TGTGCCATCAGTACGGACAGCGATAGCAATCAGCCCCAGCATTTT

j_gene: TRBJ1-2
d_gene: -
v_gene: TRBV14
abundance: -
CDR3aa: CASSTSDRIISGGYTF
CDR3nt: TGTGCCAGCAGCACCTCAGACAGGATAATATCGGGCGGCTACACCTTC

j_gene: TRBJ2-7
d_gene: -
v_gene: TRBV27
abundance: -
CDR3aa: CASSIVRGRHEQYF
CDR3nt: TGTGCCAGCAGCATAGTCAGGGGTAGGCACGAGCAGTACTTC

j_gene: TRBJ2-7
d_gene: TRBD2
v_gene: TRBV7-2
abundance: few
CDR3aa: CASSPSGTSDEQYF
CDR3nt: TGTGCCAGCAGCCCCTCCGGGACTAGCGACGAGCAGTACTTC

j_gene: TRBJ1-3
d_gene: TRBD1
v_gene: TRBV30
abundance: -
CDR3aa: CAWSVDRADTIYF
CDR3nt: TGTGCCTGGAGCGTTGACAGGGCGGACACCATATATTTT

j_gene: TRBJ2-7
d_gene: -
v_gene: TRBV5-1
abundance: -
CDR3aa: CASSLRVAYEQYF
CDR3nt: TGCGCCAGCAGCTTGAGAGTGGCCTACGAGCAGTACTTC

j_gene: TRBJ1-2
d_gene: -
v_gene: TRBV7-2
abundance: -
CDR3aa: CASSLKGPDGYTF
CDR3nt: TGTGCCAGCAGCTTAAAGGGGCCCGATGGCTACACCTTC

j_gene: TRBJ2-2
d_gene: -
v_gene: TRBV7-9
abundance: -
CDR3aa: CASSGRNSATGELFF
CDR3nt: TGTGCCAGCAGCGGCAGGAATTCCGCCACCGGGGAGCTGTTTTTT

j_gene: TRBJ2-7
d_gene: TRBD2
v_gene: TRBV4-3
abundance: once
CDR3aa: CASSQDPSGGWSYEQYF
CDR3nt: TGCGCCAGCAGCCAAGATCCTAGCGGGGGTTGGTCCTACGAGCAGTACTTC

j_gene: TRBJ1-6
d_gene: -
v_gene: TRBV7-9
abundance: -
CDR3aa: CASNSARVNSPLHF
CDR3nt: TGTGCCAGCAACTCGGCCAGGGTTAATTCACCCCTCCACTTT

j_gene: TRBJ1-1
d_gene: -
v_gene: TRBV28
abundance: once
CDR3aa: CASSADRLEAFF
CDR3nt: TGTGCCAGCAGTGCCGACAGGCTTGAAGCTTTCTTT

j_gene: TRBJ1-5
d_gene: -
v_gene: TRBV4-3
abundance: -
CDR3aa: CASSQESPYRGGPQPQHF
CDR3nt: TGCGCCAGCAGCCAAGAGTCCCCGTATCGGGGGGGCCCTCAGCCCCAGCATTTT

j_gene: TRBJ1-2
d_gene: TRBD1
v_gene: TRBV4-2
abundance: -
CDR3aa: CASSQERQGDYGYTF
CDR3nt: TGTGCCAGCAGCCAAGAAAGACAGGGGGACTATGGCTACACCTTC

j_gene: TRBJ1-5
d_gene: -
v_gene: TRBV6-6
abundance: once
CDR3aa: CASSYTPNQPQHF
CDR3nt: TGTGCCAGCAGTTACACACCCAATCAGCCCCAGCATTTT

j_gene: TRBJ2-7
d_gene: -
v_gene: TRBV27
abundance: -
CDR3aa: CASRSVAGASTEQYF
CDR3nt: TGTGCCAGTAGATCGGTGGCAGGGGCTTCCACCGAGCAGTACTTC